What follows are 25 T cell receptor beta chains derived from one specimen sequenced in a study of T cell repertoires in aging, cancer and after chemotherapy. Peripheral blood genomic DNA, not sorted cells or RNA, was the template. Rearranged V-D-J TRB sequences were amplified with a mixed TRB-A/B primer pool. MiXCR, run by TCRdb on the multiplex PCR reads, gives a single entry per CDR3 protein. Seen here are roughly 3,100 distinct CDR3 sequences, around 50% observed once, and the top ten hold about 35%. Sequences were obtained from blood. The receptor set was obtained from a human donor with a blood cancer.

J is TRBJ2-2 and V is TRBV6-2 or TRBV6-3; D is possibly TRBD1 (6 bases). Trimming cost V 5 bases and J 5 bases, with 15 bases left between them. The CDR3 length is 15 residues. Germline loops: CDR1 MNHEY, CDR2 SVGEGT. Here the CDR3 reads CASSPGVLKTGELFF. The CDR3 DNA reads as TGTGCCAGCAGTCCAGGGGTATTAAAAACCGGGGAGCTGTTTTTT.

This clonotype was seen only a few times. This chain uses TRBV29-1 with TRBJ2-1; TRBD2 agrees at 7 bases. After removal of 5 bases from V and 0 bases from J, the junction contained 4 bases not matched to a gene. CDR1 and CDR2 (germline): SQVTM, ANQGSEA. The CDR3 spans 14 residues. The CDR3 loop is CSVWGGSSYNEQFF. The CDR3 bases are TGCAGCGTTTGGGGCGGGAGCTCCTACAATGAGCAGTTCTTC.

The J gene is TRBJ2-7, the V gene TRBV5-1; 7 nucleotides align to TRBD1. V lost 5 bases and J lost 2; bases outside the gene matches: 4. The germline V gene has CDR1 SGHRS and CDR2 YFSETQ. The CDR3 extends over 13 amino acids. The CDR3 protein is CASSGQVPYEQYF. The CDR3 nucleotides read TGCGCCAGCAGTGGACAGGTCCCCTACGAGCAGTACTTC.

Details on this clonotype: One end of the junction does not line up with germline, which may come from a read error. The chain has TRBV19 and TRBJ2-3; TRBD2 aligns across 15 bases. Germline V gene lookup returns CDR1 LNHDA and CDR2 SQIVND (reference sequence). The CDR3 sequence is 18 residues long. The CDR3 protein is CASSIGGLAGGSTDTLYF. In nucleotides, the CDR3 is TGTGCCAGTAGTATAGGCGGACTAGCGGGGGGGAGCACAGATACGCTGTATTTT.

The chain employs TRBV5-4 and TRBJ2-2; no clear D gene. The germline CDR1 and CDR2 sequences are SGHNT and YYREEE (reference sequence). Trimming shortened V by 6 bases and J by 2 bases, and 14 bases separated the two germline ends. The CDR3 is 15 amino acids. CDR3 amino acids: CASIFLPGNTGELFF. The CDR3 nucleotides are TGTGCCAGCATCTTTCTTCCAGGCAACACCGGGGAGCTGTTTTTT.

This clonotype has just a few counts. The rearrangement uses TRBV6-6 and TRBJ1-3, with D maybe TRBD1 (6 bases). The ends were cut back, 0 bases at V and 0 bases at J, with 12 bases in the middle. This CDR3 comprises 17 residues. CDR1 and CDR2 (germline): MNHNY, SVGAGI (reference sequence). The CDR3 sequence is CASSYSGQTFSGNTIYF. The DNA for the CDR3 is TGTGCCAGCAGTTACTCAGGACAGACCTTCTCTGGAAACACCATATATTTT.

This clonotype turned up a few times. The V gene is TRBV7-6, the J gene TRBJ2-1; no firm D call. Trimming pared 6 bases from V and 7 bases from J, leaving 19 bases between. Per the germline V gene, CDR1 is SGHVS and CDR2 is FNYEAQ. The CDR3 has 15 residues. CDR3 nucleotide sequence: TGTGCCAGCAGTGTTAACCGGGCATCGTGGAATGAGCAGTTCTTC. It yields the protein CASSVNRASWNEQFF.

The chain links TRBV18 to TRBJ2-3; D unclear. Germline V gene sequence: CDR1 KGHSH, CDR2 LQKENI. Trimming left V 4 bases short and J 3 bases short, with 5 bases between. This CDR3 is built from 12 residues. The CDR3 loop reads CASSLPTDTQYF. CDR3 coding DNA: TGTGCCAGCTCACTACCAACAGATACGCAGTATTTT.

The V call is TRBV6-5, the J call TRBJ2-3; TRBD2 agrees at 8 bases. Germline CDR1 and CDR2: MNHEY and SVGAGI. The length of the CDR3 is 16 residues. V was pared by 7 bases and J by 4 bases, with 13 bases of the junction left unmatched. DNA for the CDR3: TGTGCCAGCATCCCACTAGCGGTCCCGTCCCCAGATACGCAGTATTTT. Amino acid sequence: CASIPLAVPSPDTQYF.

CDR3 sequence reads: CASSLTPVAEQFF. The CDR3 DNA reads TGTGCCAGCAGCTTAACACCGGTCGCTGAGCAGTTCTTC. This chain connects TRBV7-3 to TRBJ2-1; no clear D. V lost 0 bases, J lost 9 bases, and 9 bases lay in between. The CDR3 is made up of 13 amino acids. Germline V gives CDR1 SGHTA, CDR2 FQGTGA.

The genes are TRBV12-3 or TRBV12-4 and TRBJ1-1; D gene ambiguous. The V gene lost 3 bases and the J gene lost 6 bases, with 5 bases spanning the gap. The CDR3 runs 11 residues. The CDR3 loop is CASSFYAEAFF. The DNA of the CDR3 is TGTGCCAGCAGTTTTTACGCTGAAGCTTTCTTT.

The chain links TRBV5-4 to TRBJ1-4; tentatively, D is TRBD1 (6 bases). This CDR3 contains 17 residues. V dropped 0 bases and J dropped 3 bases, with 15 bases sitting between them. CDR1 is SGHNT, CDR2 YYREEE, per germline (reference sequence). For the CDR3, the DNA is TGTGCCAGCAGCTTGGCCAGGGGTGGGGGGGCTAATGAAAAACTGTTTTTT. Amino acid sequence: CASSLARGGGANEKLFF.

The DNA for the CDR3 is TGTGCCAGCAGTTTAGGGACCGACTTCGCCAAAAACATTCAGTACTTC. Translating it yields CASSLGTDFAKNIQYF. This chain connects TRBV12-3 or TRBV12-4 to TRBJ2-4; D remains unclear. The V end was cut by 1 base, the J end by 1 base, with 11 bases between. The CDR3 is 16 amino acids.

J is TRBJ2-5 and V is TRBV29-1, with D perhaps matching TRBD1 or TRBD2 (5 bases each). CDR3 length: 18 residues. V lost 2 bases and J lost 1, with 23 bases in between. The V gene's germline CDR1 is SQVTM and CDR2 ANQGSEA. CDR3 DNA sequence: TGCAGCGTTGAATTGGTGAGGGGCCGCGCGATTGTCCAAGAGACCCAGTACTTC. Encoded protein: CSVELVRGRAIVQETQYF.

The chain is built from TRBV11-1 and TRBJ2-5; 8 bases map to TRBD2. V was pared by 3 bases and J by 5 bases, with 2 bases of the junction left unmatched. The CDR3 length is 13 residues. CDR1 and CDR2 (germline): SGHAT, FQDESV (reference sequence). CDR3 sequence reads: CASSFSGMETQYF. DNA for the CDR3: TGTGCCAGCAGCTTTAGCGGGATGGAGACCCAGTACTTC.

Here the CDR3 reads CASSYPGGLSTDTQYF. The CDR3 nucleotides are TGTGCCAGCAGTTACCCGGGGGGCCTTAGCACAGATACGCAGTATTTT. The chain employs TRBV6-5 and TRBJ2-3, with a tentative D call TRBD2 (7 bases). The V end was cut by 2 bases, the J end by 0 bases, with 12 bases between. This CDR3 has 16 residues. The V gene's germline CDR1 is MNHEY and CDR2 SVGAGI.

V and J are TRBV20-1 and TRBJ1-1; 8 bases are a match to TRBD1. The CDR3 covers 14 residues. From germline, CDR1 is DFQATT and CDR2 SNEGSKA (reference sequence). The V gene end was trimmed by 6 bases and the J gene end by 0 bases; junction bases not matched to a gene: 6. This chain's CDR3 is CSARRTGLNTEAFF. CDR3 coding DNA: TGCAGTGCCAGACGGACAGGGTTGAACACTGAAGCTTTCTTT.

The chain carries TRBV19 and TRBJ1-3; D is ambiguous. Trimming cost V 5 bases and J 1 base, with 0 bases left between them. This CDR3 is 11 amino acids long. Germline CDR1 and CDR2: LNHDA and SQIVND (reference sequence). CDR3 nucleotide sequence: TGTGCCAGTAGTTCTGGAAACACCATATATTTT. Protein: CASSSGNTIYF.

This clonotype has a handful of counts. The chain recombines TRBV19 with TRBJ2-4; D might be TRBD1 or TRBD2, each matching 6 bases. Germline V gives CDR1 LNHDA, CDR2 SQIVND (reference sequence). The CDR3 extends over 16 amino acids. V was cut by 6 bases and J by 2 bases, with 17 bases left in between. The CDR3 DNA sequence: TGTGCCAGTAGCCCCGGGGGCAGTAGGACCAAAAACATTCAGTACTTC. Its translation is CASSPGGSRTKNIQYF.

The J gene is TRBJ2-2, the V gene TRBV19; D assignment may be TRBD1 or TRBD2 (5 bases each). Trimming took off 6 bases at V and 1 base at J, with 9 bases between the two ends. The length of the CDR3 is 14 residues. Per the germline V gene, CDR1 is LNHDA and CDR2 is SQIVND (reference sequence). CDR3 region: CASSQGRNTGELFF. The CDR3 coding sequence is TGTGCCAGTAGCCAGGGACGGAACACCGGGGAGCTGTTTTTT.

The chain employs TRBV6-4 and TRBJ2-3; TRBD1 matches at 9 bases. This CDR3 contains 16 residues. J gave up 1 base and V 3 bases, and 5 bases lay outside the gene matches. The germline V gene encodes CDR1 MRHNA and CDR2 SNTAGT. The chain's CDR3 is CASSESGQGGTDTQYF. The CDR3, as DNA: TGTGCCAGCAGTGAATCGGGACAGGGTGGCACAGATACGCAGTATTTT.

The J gene is TRBJ2-2, the V gene TRBV12-3 or TRBV12-4; D uncertain. CDR3 size: 12 residues. V was shortened by 4 bases and J by 4 bases, with 4 bases between the two germline ends. CDR3 amino acids: CASSWSTGELFF. CDR3 sequence (DNA): TGTGCCAGCAGTTGGTCCACCGGGGAGCTGTTTTTT.

V is TRBV5-4 and J is TRBJ2-7; D is possibly TRBD2 (6 bases). V lost 4 bases and J 0 bases, leaving 14 bases between the germline ends. The germline CDR1 and CDR2 sequences are SGHNT and YYREEE (reference sequence). The CDR3 sequence is 15 residues long. For the CDR3, the DNA is TGTGCCAGCAGCCCAGCGGGCCTGAGCTCCTACGAGCAGTACTTC. Translation gives CASSPAGLSSYEQYF.

The rearrangement uses TRBV30 and TRBJ2-5; D gene ambiguous. Trimming stripped 5 bases from V and 0 bases from J, with 7 bases between. In germline, CDR1 is GTSNPN, CDR2 SVGIG (reference sequence). The CDR3 loop spans 12 amino acids. The CDR3 reads CAWHENQETQYF. The CDR3 DNA reads as TGTGCCTGGCACGAGAACCAAGAGACCCAGTACTTC.

This chain links TRBV28 with TRBJ2-2; possibly TRBD2 for D (6 bases). CDR3 size: 16 residues. V lost 6 bases, J lost 1 base, and 15 bases lay in between. Looked up from germline, CDR1 is MDHEN and CDR2 is SYDVKM. The CDR3, as DNA: TGTGCCAGCAGCCAGCTAGCGCGGGGGAACACCGGGGAGCTGTTTTTT. This sequence encodes CASSQLARGNTGELFF.